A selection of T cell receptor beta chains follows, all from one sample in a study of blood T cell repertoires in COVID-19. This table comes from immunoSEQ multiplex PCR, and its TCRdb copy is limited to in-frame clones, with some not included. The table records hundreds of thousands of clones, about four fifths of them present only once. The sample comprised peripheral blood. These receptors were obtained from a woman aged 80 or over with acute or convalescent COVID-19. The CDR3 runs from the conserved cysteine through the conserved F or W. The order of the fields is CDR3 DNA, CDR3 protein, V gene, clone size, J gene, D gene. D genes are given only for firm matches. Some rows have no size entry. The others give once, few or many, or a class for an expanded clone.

TGCGCCAGCAGCTTGGGGACAGGGGGCCCCAATCAGCCCCAGCATTTT,CASSLGTGGPNQPQHF,TRBV5-1,.,TRBJ1-5,TRBD1
TGTGCCAGCAGCTCCGGGACAGTAAATTCACCCCTCCACTTT,CASSSGTVNSPLHF,TRBV7-3,few,TRBJ1-6,TRBD1
TGTGCCAGCAGCGCCGGGGACAGGGTCGCACCCCTCCACTTT,CASSAGDRVAPLHF,TRBV9,medium-sized,TRBJ1-6,TRBD1
TGTGCCAGTAGTATATCGGGACAGGGGATCGAAAAACTGTTTTTT,CASSISGQGIEKLFF,TRBV19,.,TRBJ1-4,TRBD1
TGTGCCAGCAGCCGGGGACAGGGATATTCACCCCTCCACTTT,CASSRGQGYSPLHF,TRBV3-1/TRBV3-2,.,TRBJ1-6,TRBD1
TGCGCCAGCAGCTCCGGGACAGGGAGAGGCGAGCAGTACTTC,CASSSGTGRGEQYF,TRBV5-1,.,TRBJ2-7,TRBD1
TGTGCCAGCAGCCAAGGACAGGGGTCCACCGGGGAGCTGTTTTTT,CASSQGQGSTGELFF,TRBV7-8,.,TRBJ2-2,TRBD1
TGTGCCAGCTGCCGGGATGTGATACCCCTCCACTTT,CASCRDVIPLHF,TRBV21-1,few,TRBJ1-6,.
TGTGCCAGCGTCTCAACGGGGACTCGCACAGATACGCAGTATTTT,CASVSTGTRTDTQYF,TRBV3-1/TRBV3-2,.,TRBJ2-3,.
TGCAGCGTTGAATCTAGCGGGGGGGCCTTTCTCTACAATGAGCAGTTCTTC,CSVESSGGAFLYNEQFF,TRBV29-1,few,TRBJ2-1,TRBD2
TGCAGCGCCCGGACAGTTAACACCGGGGAGCTGTTTTTT,CSARTVNTGELFF,TRBV29-1,.,TRBJ2-2,.
TGTGCCAGCAGTCCCGGGGGGAAAGAGACCCAGTACTTC,CASSPGGKETQYF,TRBV6-5,.,TRBJ2-5,TRBD2
TGTGCCAGCAGAACAGACAATAGCAATCAGCCCCAGCATTTT,CASRTDNSNQPQHF,TRBV2,once,TRBJ1-5,.
TGTGCCAGCCAACGACAGGGGGGGAGCACAGATACGCAGTATTTT,CASQRQGGSTDTQYF,TRBV2,.,TRBJ2-3,TRBD1
TGTGCCAGCAGTGAGGGGGGACCGAACACTGAAGCTTTCTTT,CASSEGGPNTEAFF,TRBV2,.,TRBJ1-1,.
TGTGCCAGCCTAGCGGGGGGTTACAATGAGCAGTTCTTC,CASLAGGYNEQFF,TRBV12-3/TRBV12-4,once,TRBJ2-1,TRBD2
TGTGCCTGGAGCCGGGACAGGGACTACGAGCAGTACTTC,CAWSRDRDYEQYF,TRBV30,.,TRBJ2-7,TRBD1
TGTGCCAGCAGCGTGGGCAGGGGTTATCAGCCCCAGCATTTT,CASSVGRGYQPQHF,TRBV9,.,TRBJ1-5,.
TGTGCCAGCAGCTCACGCGGGGGGACAGATACGCAGTATTTT,CASSSRGGTDTQYF,TRBV9,.,TRBJ2-3,TRBD2
TGCGCCAGCAAATTGGGACAGTATTCCTACGAGCAGTACTTC,CASKLGQYSYEQYF,TRBV5-1,once,TRBJ2-7,TRBD1
TGTGCCAGCAGTTCCCCGTCGGGAGGCTACACCTTC,CASSSPSGGYTF,TRBV6-5,.,TRBJ1-2,.
TGCGCCAGCAACATCCCTGAACGAAACACTGAAGCTTTCTTT,CASNIPERNTEAFF,TRBV4-1,few,TRBJ1-1,.
TGTGCCAGCAGCTTATTAGGGGGGGGTAATGTTGATACGCAGTATTTT,CASSLLGGGNVDTQYF,TRBV11-2,.,TRBJ2-3,.
TGTGCCAGCAGCTTGGGACAGGGGGCGCTGGGGGCCAACGTCCTGACTTTC,CASSLGQGALGANVLTF,TRBV7-3,.,TRBJ2-6,TRBD1
TGTGCCAGCAGAGGTAGACAGGGCCCGATTGTCGCTTTCTTT,CASRGRQGPIVAFF,TRBV28,.,TRBJ1-1,TRBD1
TGTGCCAGTAGGGGGGGGCACCCTTCCTACGAGCAGTACTTC,CASRGGHPSYEQYF,TRBV19,.,TRBJ2-7,.
TGTGCCAGCAGTGACCATCGAGACAGCCGCCTAATGAACACTGAAGCTTTCTTT,CASSDHRDSRLMNTEAFF,TRBV6-4,.,TRBJ1-1,.
TGTGCCAGCAGTCCGGCGGCCTGGGGAAACACCATATATTTT,CASSPAAWGNTIYF,TRBV27,.,TRBJ1-3,.
TGTGCCAGCAGTTGGGGACAGATTAACTATGGCTACACCTTC,CASSWGQINYGYTF,TRBV5-5,few,TRBJ1-2,TRBD1
TGTGCCAGCAGCCAGGCCAGGGGGCCTTATGGCTACACCTTC,CASSQARGPYGYTF,TRBV3-1/TRBV3-2,.,TRBJ1-2,TRBD1
TGTGCCAGCACCCGCATCTCCGGGACAGCAAATTCACCCCTCCACTTT,CASTRISGTANSPLHF,TRBV2,.,TRBJ1-6,TRBD1
TGTGCCAGCAGCTCAACTAGCGGTCTCAATGAGCAGTTCTTC,CASSSTSGLNEQFF,TRBV7-3,few,TRBJ2-1,TRBD2
TGTGCCAGCAGCCCAAGTAAGGGGGGGCTATCCTACAATGAGCAGTTCTTC,CASSPSKGGLSYNEQFF,TRBV7-9,.,TRBJ2-1,.
TGTGCCAGCAGCCAACGGACAGCCCAGAACACTGAAGCTTTCTTT,CASSQRTAQNTEAFF,TRBV14,once,TRBJ1-1,.
TGCAGCGTTGTCGTCTCCTACGAGCAGTACTTC,CSVVVSYEQYF,TRBV29-1,few,TRBJ2-7,.
TGTGCCACCTCGTCCGGGAACACTGAAGCTTTCTTT,CATSSGNTEAFF,TRBV28,.,TRBJ1-1,.
TGTGCCTGGAGGGTCGACTACGGCACAGATACGCAGTATTTT,CAWRVDYGTDTQYF,TRBV30,.,TRBJ2-3,.